This passage covers 20 T cell receptor beta chains from one sample sequenced in a study of cytomegalovirus exposure and HLA in healthy donors. The method was immunoSEQ multiplex PCR; TCRdb's version includes in-frame clones alone and lacks a portion of them. The data hold 200,000 to 250,000 clones, with about 89% observed a single time. What was sequenced was PBMCs. The receptors derive from a woman aged 18-29 years in good health and CMV-seronegative.

In its sample, this clone was seen a few times. The gene calls are TRBV4-1 and TRBJ1-5; 7 nucleotides line up with TRBD1. Germline V lookup: CDR1 MGHRA, CDR2 YSYEKL. The CDR3 covers 17 residues. With V trimmed by 0 bases and J by 2 bases, 7 bases remained unmatched. The CDR3 nucleotides read TGCGCCAGCAGCCAAGAACAGGGGACCTTACGCAATCAGCCCCAGCATTTT. This encodes CASSQEQGTLRNQPQHF.

V is TRBV27 and J is TRBJ1-5; possible D gene TRBD1, 5 bases. CDR3 length equals 14 residues. CDR1 is MNHEY, CDR2 SMNVEV, per germline (reference sequence). Trimming shortened V by 4 bases and J by 5 bases, and 12 bases separated the two germline ends. As DNA, the CDR3 is TGTGCCAGCAGTTCGAAGGGGTCTCATCAGCCCCAGCATTTT. Translation gives CASSSKGSHQPQHF.

This clone was seen just once. CDR3 DNA: TGTGCCAGCAGCGAGAGACAGACAACCACACAAGCTTTCTTT. It specifies CASSERQTTTQAFF. V usage is TRBV9 and J usage is TRBJ1-1, with D perhaps matching TRBD1 (5 bases). Germline CDR1 and CDR2: SGDLS and YYNGEE. V was cut by 3 bases and J by 9 bases, with 18 bases left in between. This CDR3 comprises 14 residues.

The V gene is TRBV9, the J gene TRBJ1-1; D is ambiguous. CDR3 length: 13 amino acids. The germline V gene has CDR1 SGDLS and CDR2 YYNGEE. The V end lost 0 bases, the J end lost 6 bases, and 9 bases lay between the germline ends. The CDR3 sequence: CASSVEGEAEAFF. DNA for the CDR3: TGTGCCAGCAGCGTAGAAGGTGAGGCTGAAGCTTTCTTT.

This chain connects TRBV2 to TRBJ2-1, with D uncertain. Trimming removed 4 bases at V and 6 bases at J, with 16 bases between. The V gene's germline CDR1 is SNHLY and CDR2 FYNNEI. The CDR3 contains 15 residues. The CDR3 nucleotides are TGTGCCAGCAGTGGCGAGTTCTCAAGTATCAATGAGCAGTTCTTC. It is translated as CASSGEFSSINEQFF.

The chain recombines TRBV5-4 with TRBJ2-1, with TRBD2 matching over 11 bases. From germline, CDR1 is SGHNT and CDR2 YYREEE (reference sequence). V lost 0 bases, J lost 5 bases, and 1 base stayed unmatched. The CDR3 runs 15 residues. The DNA of the CDR3 is TGTGCCAGCAGCTTGGGACTAGCGGGAAACAATGAGCAGTTCTTC. It encodes CASSLGLAGNNEQFF.

The chain joins TRBV5-6 to TRBJ2-1; TRBD2 matches at 10 bases. V shed 4 bases and J 6 bases; nucleotides not matched to a gene: 7. Germline V gene sequence: CDR1 SGHDT, CDR2 YYEEEE. The CDR3 runs 15 residues. The CDR3 sequence is CASSPGLATTNEQFF. CDR3 in DNA: TGTGCCAGCAGCCCGGGACTAGCGACCACCAATGAGCAGTTCTTC.

The V gene is TRBV15, the J gene TRBJ1-5; maybe TRBD1 (6 bases). This CDR3 region has 15 residues. Germline V gene lookup returns CDR1 LNHNV and CDR2 YYDKDF (reference sequence). Trimming took off 3 bases at V and 1 base at J, with 10 bases between the two ends. This CDR3 is CATSRGQGSNQPQHF. The CDR3 bases are TGTGCCACCAGCAGGGGACAAGGCAGCAATCAGCCCCAGCATTTT. Filled out from reference TRBV15 and TRBJ1-5, the complete variable domain reads DAMVIQNPRYQVTQFGKPVTLSCSQTLNHNVMYWYQQKSSQAPKLLFHYYDKDFNNEADTPDNFQSRRPNTSFCFLDIRSPGLGDTAMYLCATSRGQGSNQPQHFGDGTRLSIL.

The chain combines TRBV9 with TRBJ2-1; TRBD2 agrees at 12 bases. V lost 4 bases, J lost 9 bases, and 5 bases stayed unmatched. From germline, CDR1 is SGDLS and CDR2 YYNGEE. The CDR3 sequence is 14 residues long. The CDR3 protein is CASSTWTSGIEQFF. DNA for the CDR3: TGTGCCAGCAGCACTTGGACTAGCGGGATTGAGCAGTTCTTC.

The chain employs TRBV5-6 and TRBJ2-5, with D possibly being TRBD2 (6 bases). CDR1 and CDR2 from the germline V gene are SGHDT and YYEEEE. V lost 4 bases and J 2 bases, leaving 12 bases between the germline ends. The CDR3 covers 14 residues. The CDR3 reads CASSSRAGQETQYF. In DNA, the CDR3 is TGTGCCAGCAGCAGCCGTGCGGGGCAAGAGACCCAGTACTTC.

V and J are TRBV11-3 and TRBJ1-5; D is uncertain. V lost 7 bases to trimming and J lost 7 bases, with 11 bases between them. Germline V gene sequence: CDR1 SGHNT, CDR2 YENEEA. This CDR3 contains 12 residues. For the CDR3, the DNA is TGTGCCAGCAAAGAGAGCGGGCAGCCCCAGCATTTT. Its translation: CASKESGQPQHF.

The rearrangement links TRBV6-5 to TRBJ1-5; tentatively, D is TRBD1 (6 bases). Germline values: CDR1 MNHEY, CDR2 SVGAGI. Trimming removed 6 bases at V and 0 bases at J, with 12 bases between. The CDR3 runs to 15 residues. The CDR3 coding sequence is TGTGCCAGCAGGACATACAGGGATAGCAATCAGCCCCAGCATTTT. This sequence encodes CASRTYRDSNQPQHF.

The V gene is TRBV5-4, the J gene TRBJ1-1, with TRBD1 matching over 7 bases. Germline V gene data show CDR1 as SGHNT and CDR2 as YYREEE (reference sequence). The V and J ends lost 4 bases and 3 bases, in that order; junction bases with no gene match: 9. The CDR3 has 15 residues. CDR3 nucleotide sequence: TGTGCCAGCAGCCTCGCGACAGGGCCGTACACTGAAGCTTTCTTT. The encoded protein is CASSLATGPYTEAFF. Drawing the rest from reference TRBV5-4 and TRBJ1-1, the complete variable domain is ETGVTQSPTHLIKTRGQQVTLRCSSQSGHNTVSWYQQALGQGPQFIFQYYREEENGRGNFPPRFSGLQFPNYSSELNVNALELDDSALYLCASSLATGPYTEAFFGQGTRLTVV.

This chain's CDR3 is CASSTPGQENTEAFF. Written as DNA, the CDR3 is TGTGCCAGCAGCACTCCTGGACAGGAGAACACTGAAGCTTTCTTT. The V call is TRBV5-8, the J call TRBJ1-1; 7 nucleotides align to TRBD1. The CDR3 totals 15 residues. Trimming cost V 4 bases and J 1 base; bases outside gene matches: 7. Germline V gives CDR1 SGHTS, CDR2 YDEGEE.

The chain couples TRBV19 to TRBJ2-7, with 7 bases that match TRBD1. CDR1 LNHDA and CDR2 SQIVND come from the germline V gene (reference sequence). CDR3 length: 17 amino acids. Losses at the gene ends were 3 bases for V and 2 bases for J; bases not matched to a gene: 13. The CDR3 spells CASSMAQGSLGTYEQYF. DNA for the CDR3: TGTGCCAGTAGTATGGCACAGGGGAGTCTCGGAACCTACGAGCAGTACTTC.

The chain couples TRBV11-2 to TRBJ2-5; a weak D match, TRBD1 (6 bases). CDR3 length equals 13 residues. V was shortened by 3 bases and J by 2 bases, with 7 bases between the two germline ends. From germline, CDR1 is SGHAT and CDR2 FQNNGV. The CDR3 nucleotides are TGTGCCAGCAGCTTCGGACAGCAAGAGACCCAGTACTTC. Protein: CASSFGQQETQYF.

This chain connects TRBV5-1 to TRBJ1-1; no clear D gene. Trimming stripped 0 bases from V and 6 bases from J, with 9 bases between. CDR3 length equals 13 residues. CDR1 is SGHRS, CDR2 YFSETQ, per germline. CDR3 region: CASSLDGIAEAFF. The CDR3 nucleotides are TGCGCCAGCAGCTTGGACGGGATCGCTGAAGCTTTCTTT.

This clone was seen once. This sequence joins TRBV18 and TRBJ2-7; a weak D match, TRBD2 (6 bases). The length of the CDR3 is 13 residues. CDR1 is KGHSH, CDR2 LQKENI, per germline. V lost 1 base and J lost 8, with 12 bases in between. CDR3 sequence (DNA): TGTGCCAGCTCACCACTGGACTATTCTAAGCAGTACTTC. This gives the protein CASSPLDYSKQYF.

The rearrangement joins TRBV11-2 to TRBJ2-5, with TRBD2 matching over 7 bases. The germline CDR1 and CDR2 sequences are SGHAT and FQNNGV. Losses at the gene ends were 3 bases for V and 5 bases for J; bases not matched to a gene: 6. This CDR3 contains 14 residues. The CDR3 bases are TGTGCCAGCAGCTTGGGCGGGAGTTTGGAGACCCAGTACTTC. It translates to CASSLGGSLETQYF.

The chain carries TRBV11-1 and TRBJ2-3, with TRBD2 identical over 13 bases. Per the germline V gene, CDR1 is SGHAT and CDR2 is FQDESV (reference sequence). The junction had 6 bases not matched to a gene; V was cut back by 5 bases and J by 7 bases. The CDR3 runs to 15 residues. The CDR3 nucleotides are TGTGCCAGCAGCCAACTAGCGGGAGGGTTAAATACGCAGTATTTT. This translates into CASSQLAGGLNTQYF.